The 16 T cell receptor beta chains given below trace back to one sample, sequenced in a study of cytomegalovirus exposure and HLA in healthy donors. Using immunoSEQ multiplex PCR, the repertoire was profiled, and TCRdb retains in-frame clones only, with some absent. In the table there are some 250,000 clones, 85% to 90% of which are singletons. Specimen: PBMCs. These TCRs come from a woman aged 18 to 35 in good health and CMV-seronegative.

This chain joins TRBV19 and TRBJ1-2; 8 bases align to TRBD1. J was trimmed by 6 bases and V by 3 bases; bases with no gene match: 0. Per germline, CDR1 LNHDA and CDR2 SQIVND (reference sequence). CDR3 length equals 12 residues. Here the CDR3 reads CASSMTGDGYTF. The CDR3 DNA sequence: TGTGCCAGTAGTATGACAGGGGATGGCTACACCTTC.

This chain joins TRBV7-8 and TRBJ1-1; 7 positions match TRBD1. Germline V gene sequence: CDR1 SGHVS, CDR2 FQNEAQ. This CDR3 has 16 residues. Losses at the gene ends were 2 bases for V and 4 bases for J; bases not matched to a gene: 10. The CDR3 protein is CASSLFERNRGTEAFF. In DNA, the CDR3 is TGTGCCAGCAGCTTATTTGAACGAAACAGGGGCACTGAAGCTTTCTTT.

This clone was counted between two and nine times. The chain couples TRBV9 to TRBJ1-5, with a weak D call TRBD1 (5 bases). Germline V gene sequence: CDR1 SGDLS, CDR2 YYNGEE. CDR3 size: 13 residues. V was shortened by 5 bases and J by 5 bases, with 11 bases between the two germline ends. The CDR3, as DNA: TGTGCCAGCAGTTCGGGGGTGGATCAGCCCCAGCATTTT. Translating it yields CASSSGVDQPQHF. Complete variable domain (other parts from reference TRBV9 and TRBJ1-5): DSGVTQTPKHLITATGQRVTLRCSPRSGDLSVYWYQQSLDQGLQFLIQYYNGEERAKGNILERFSAQQFPDLHSELNLSSLELGDSALYFCASSSGVDQPQHFGDGTRLSIL.

The rearrangement joins TRBV27 to TRBJ2-7, with 10 bases that match TRBD1. Trimming at V came to 6 bases and at J to 2 bases, leaving 10 bases not matched to a gene. The CDR3 sequence is 16 residues long. CDR1 and CDR2 from the germline V gene are MNHEY and SMNVEV (reference sequence). The CDR3 DNA follows: TGTGCCAGCAGCCCATCCCTGGGGACAGGGGCCTACGAGCAGTACTTC. This translates into CASSPSLGTGAYEQYF.

The V and J genes are TRBV2 and TRBJ2-2; 8 nucleotides line up with TRBD2. With V trimmed by 6 bases and J by 8 bases, 8 bases remained unmatched. Per the germline V gene, CDR1 is SNHLY and CDR2 is FYNNEI. This CDR3 is built from 14 residues. The CDR3 sequence: CASRPSGGSGELFF. CDR3 in DNA: TGTGCCAGCAGGCCCTCGGGGGGGTCAGGGGAGCTGTTTTTT. The full variable domain, in which reference TRBV2 and TRBJ2-2 provide the parts outside the CDR3, is EPEVTQTPSHQVTQMGQEVILRCVPISNHLYFYWYRQILGQKVEFLVSFYNNEISEKSEIFDDQFSVERPDGSNFTLKIRSTKLEDSAMYFCASRPSGGSGELFFGEGSRLTVL.

The V and J genes are TRBV4-3 and TRBJ2-2, with 7 bases lining up with TRBD1. CDR1 LGHNA and CDR2 YSLEER come from the germline V gene. The V and J ends lost 3 bases and 5 bases, in that order; junction bases with no gene match: 3. This CDR3 is 14 amino acids long. The CDR3 sequence is CASSHTRGTGELFF. For the CDR3, the DNA is TGCGCCAGCAGCCACACCAGGGGGACCGGGGAGCTGTTTTTT.

The V and J genes are TRBV27 and TRBJ2-7; D is ambiguous. The CDR3 runs 13 residues. In germline, CDR1 is MNHEY, CDR2 SMNVEV (reference sequence). Trimming shortened V by 3 bases and J by 2 bases, and 8 bases separated the two germline ends. In DNA, the CDR3 is TGTGCCAGCAGTTTTGGTAGAGCCTACGAGCAGTACTTC. This sequence encodes CASSFGRAYEQYF.

The chain combines TRBV4-1 with TRBJ2-7; D possibly corresponds to TRBD1 (5 bases). The germline V gene has CDR1 MGHRA and CDR2 YSYEKL. The CDR3 length is 15 residues. Trimming removed 0 bases from V and 3 bases from J, with 12 bases in between. The CDR3 sequence: CASSQDSWQGYEQYF. The CDR3 region has the DNA TGCGCCAGCAGCCAAGATTCGTGGCAGGGCTACGAGCAGTACTTC.

The chain carries TRBV2 and TRBJ1-3, with D perhaps TRBD1 (5 bases). Germline CDR1 is SNHLY and CDR2 is FYNNEI. This CDR3 is built from 14 residues. Trimming took off 4 bases at V and 1 base at J, with 8 bases between the two ends. DNA of the CDR3: TGTGCCAGCAGTGCTCAGGGTTCTGGAAACACCATATATTTT. Its translation: CASSAQGSGNTIYF. Full variable domain (missing parts from reference TRBV2 and TRBJ1-3): EPEVTQTPSHQVTQMGQEVILRCVPISNHLYFYWYRQILGQKVEFLVSFYNNEISEKSEIFDDQFSVERPDGSNFTLKIRSTKLEDSAMYFCASSAQGSGNTIYFGEGSWLTVV.

The chain couples TRBV27 to TRBJ2-2, with D hard to call. The CDR3 contains 17 residues. The V gene lost 1 base and the J gene lost 3 bases, with 15 bases spanning the gap. Germline CDR1 MNHEY, CDR2 SMNVEV (reference sequence). CDR3 nucleotides: TGTGCCAGCAGTTTATTTGACAAGGCGCTATACACCGGGGAGCTGTTTTTT. The encoded protein is CASSLFDKALYTGELFF.

The chain recombines TRBV6-6 with TRBJ1-3; D might be TRBD1 (6 bases). The V end was cut by 3 bases, the J end by 4 bases, with 13 bases between. Per germline, CDR1 MNHNY and CDR2 SVGAGI (reference sequence). This CDR3 is 15 amino acids long. CDR3 amino acids: CASSYRSDRGNTIYF. The CDR3 DNA follows: TGTGCCAGCAGTTATAGATCGGACAGAGGAAACACCATATATTTT.

The chain has TRBV4-3 and TRBJ1-3; D unresolved. In germline, CDR1 is LGHNA, CDR2 YSLEER. CDR3 length: 16 residues. Trimming removed 3 bases at V and 0 bases at J, with 12 bases between. CDR3 bases: TGCGCCAGCAGCCAGGCCCGGGGAGCCTCTGGAAACACCATATATTTT. Its translation: CASSQARGASGNTIYF.

V is TRBV19 and J is TRBJ2-3; no firm D call. CDR3 length: 13 residues. Germline assignment: CDR1 LNHDA and CDR2 SQIVND (reference sequence). V was trimmed by 3 bases and J by 3 bases, leaving 7 bases between them. CDR3 sequence reads: CASSMGRTDTQYF. As DNA, the CDR3 is TGTGCCAGTAGTATGGGCCGGACAGATACGCAGTATTTT.

The chain employs TRBV12-5 and TRBJ2-3; D gene ambiguous. Germline V gene lookup returns CDR1 LGHNT and CDR2 FRNRAP. The CDR3 totals 13 residues. Trimming removed 3 bases from V and 3 bases from J, with 7 bases in between. This chain's CDR3 is CASGLAITDTQYF. The CDR3 nucleotides are TGTGCTAGTGGTTTAGCTATAACAGATACGCAGTATTTT. Looking up the rest from reference TRBV12-5 and TRBJ2-3 gives the full variable domain: DARVTQTPRHKVTEMGQEVTMRCQPILGHNTVFWYRQTMMQGLELLAYFRNRAPLDDSGMPKDRFSAEMPDATLATLKIQPSEPRDSAVYFCASGLAITDTQYFGPGTRLTVL.

The J gene is TRBJ1-3, the V gene TRBV28; a possible D gene is TRBD1 (5 bases). The V end was cut by 5 bases, the J end by 4 bases, with 18 bases between. The CDR3 contains 16 residues. Germline values: CDR1 MDHEN, CDR2 SYDVKM. CDR3 DNA: TGTGCCAGCAGTGCCTCGGATCTCCAGGGAGGAAACACCATATATTTT. This encodes CASSASDLQGGNTIYF.

The V gene is TRBV5-6, the J gene TRBJ1-1; tentatively, D is TRBD1 (6 bases). The CDR3 consists of 14 residues. V lost 1 base to trimming and J lost 6 bases, with 13 bases between them. Per germline, CDR1 SGHDT and CDR2 YYEEEE. The CDR3 sequence: CASSLSTGWPEAFF. CDR3 nucleotides: TGTGCCAGCAGCTTGTCGACAGGTTGGCCTGAAGCTTTCTTT.